These 5 T cell receptor beta chains were all obtained from the same sample, sequenced in a study of early T cells in non-severe SARS-CoV-2 infection. TCRdb processed the 5' RACE reads anew with MiXCR; each CDR3 protein has one entry. The sample holds about 64,000 distinct CDR3 sequences, roughly 18% seen once. The source material was whole blood, sampled at baseline. Receptors were obtained from an adult who was a healthcare worker with PCR-confirmed SARS-CoV-2 infection or an uninfected control (not recorded which).

This clonotype came up a few times. This sequence joins TRBV27 and TRBJ1-6, with a possible D match to TRBD1 (6 bases). The CDR3 extends over 16 amino acids. Trimming removed 7 bases at V and 2 bases at J, with 15 bases between. Germline CDR1 and CDR2: MNHEY and SMNVEV (reference sequence). The CDR3 spells CASKMGGGAYNSPLHF. CDR3 bases: TGTGCCAGCAAAATGGGGGGGGGCGCCTATAATTCACCCCTCCACTTT.

The J gene is TRBJ1-1, the V gene TRBV14; D might be TRBD1 (6 bases). The CDR3 is 15 residues long. V was cut by 0 bases and J by 5 bases, with 13 bases left in between. Germline assignment: CDR1 SGHDN and CDR2 FVKESK. CDR3 coding DNA: TGTGCCAGCAGCCAAGACCCACAGGGAAAGACTGAAGCTTTCTTT. This translates into CASSQDPQGKTEAFF. Drawing the rest from reference TRBV14 and TRBJ1-1, the complete variable domain is EAGVTQFPSHSVIEKGQTVTLRCDPISGHDNLYWYRRVMGKEIKFLLHFVKESKQDESGMPNNRFLAERTGGTYSTLKVQPAELEDSGVYFCASSQDPQGKTEAFFGQGTRLTVV.

The chain couples TRBV20-1 to TRBJ2-7; D uncertain. Trimming cost V 4 bases and J 6 bases, with 19 bases left between them. CDR1 and CDR2 (germline): DFQATT, SNEGSKA (reference sequence). This CDR3 contains 14 residues. The CDR3 DNA is TGCAGTGCTATGTCTAGGGCCTACGGTCGCGAGCAGTACTTC. Its protein is CSAMSRAYGREQYF.

This clonotype was observed a handful of times. This sequence joins TRBV6-5 and TRBJ2-3, with TRBD1 identical over 9 bases. V shed 7 bases, J shed 4 bases, and the junction held 6 bases outside the gene matches. Germline V gives CDR1 MNHEY, CDR2 SVGAGI. The CDR3 is made up of 14 amino acids. The CDR3 bases are TGTGCCAGCATGGACAGGGGAGCAGCAGATACGCAGTATTTT. Translating it yields CASMDRGAADTQYF.

V and J are TRBV7-9 and TRBJ2-7; 7 bases line up with TRBD2. V lost 5 bases and J lost 2; bases outside the gene matches: 15. There are 17 residues in the CDR3. Per the germline V gene, CDR1 is SEHNR and CDR2 is FQNEAQ (reference sequence). The CDR3 loop is CASSTNPTSIVTYEQYF. DNA for the CDR3: TGTGCCAGCAGCACAAATCCGACTAGCATAGTTACCTACGAGCAGTACTTC.